The 12 T cell receptor beta chains below come from one sample, sequenced in a study of Ad26.COV2.S vaccination and SARS-CoV-2 variants. Sequenced by immunoSEQ multiplex PCR; TCRdb stores in-frame clones only, minus some. Of 97,000 or so clones listed, about three quarters are singletons. This material consisted of peripheral blood, taken after recovery from COVID-19. The receptor set was obtained from a human donor who had recovered from COVID-19.

This clone was recorded at least ten times. The DNA for the CDR3 is TGTGCCAGCAGCCCGGACGGGAACTATGGCTACACCTTC. Translating gives CASSPDGNYGYTF. The rearrangement uses TRBV3-1 (or the pseudogene TRBV3-2) and TRBJ1-2; D not certain. There are 13 residues in the CDR3. CDR1 and CDR2 (germline): LGHDT, YNNKEL (reference sequence). V lost 4 bases, J lost 2 bases, and 8 bases lay in between.

The chain carries TRBV11-2 and TRBJ2-5; D remains ambiguous. Trimming took off 3 bases at V and 5 bases at J, with 16 bases between the two ends. CDR1 SGHAT and CDR2 FQNNGV come from the germline V gene. CDR3 length equals 15 residues. Here the CDR3 DNA reads TGTGCCAGCAGCTTCTATGCCCACCCGTCGGAGACCCAGTACTTC. Residues: CASSFYAHPSETQYF. Variable domain in full (rest from reference TRBV11-2 and TRBJ2-5): EAGVAQSPRYKIIEKRQSVAFWCNPISGHATLYWYQQILGQGPKLLIQFQNNGVVDDSQLPKDRFSAERLKGVDSTLKIQPAKLEDSAVYLCASSFYAHPSETQYFGPGTRLLVL.

This chain joins TRBV7-2 and TRBJ1-4, with D perhaps TRBD1 (5 bases). The CDR3 extends over 15 amino acids. Germline V gene data show CDR1 as SGHTA and CDR2 as FQGNSA. Trimming stripped 2 bases from V and 5 bases from J, with 12 bases between. The CDR3 loop is CASSLFQGLNEKLFF. DNA for the CDR3: TGTGCCAGCAGCTTATTTCAGGGTTTAAATGAAAAACTGTTTTTT.

The table lists this clone with a few counts. V gene TRBV7-9 combines with J gene TRBJ1-2, with 10 bases identical to TRBD1. J was trimmed by 8 bases and V by 5 bases; bases with no gene match: 14. This CDR3 has 16 amino acids. Germline V gene data show CDR1 as SEHNR and CDR2 as FQNEAQ (reference sequence). The DNA for the CDR3 is TGTGCCAGCAGCAGGCGGACAGGGGGTGAAATGGCGGGCTACACCTTC. As protein: CASSRRTGGEMAGYTF.

The V and J genes are TRBV24-1 and TRBJ1-2, with D unresolved. CDR3 length: 14 amino acids. Germline V gene lookup returns CDR1 KGHDR and CDR2 SFDVKD. V lost 5 bases to trimming and J lost 5 bases, with 14 bases between them. CDR3 sequence reads: CATSGPLDWYGYTF. DNA of the CDR3: TGTGCCACCAGTGGCCCCCTAGATTGGTATGGCTACACCTTC.

J is TRBJ2-5 and V is TRBV28, with D unclear. CDR3 length equals 12 residues. Germline CDR1 is MDHEN and CDR2 is SYDVKM. The CDR3 coding sequence is TGTGGCACCGAAGGGAACCAAGAGACCCAGTACTTC. Its protein is CGTEGNQETQYF.

The chain carries TRBV5-6 and TRBJ1-3; D gene unclear. This CDR3 contains 14 residues. V was cut by 4 bases and J by 2 bases, with 10 bases left in between. Germline V gene sequence: CDR1 SGHDT, CDR2 YYEEEE. The CDR3 loop reads CASSILGAGNTIYF. CDR3 sequence (DNA): TGTGCCAGCAGCATTCTGGGCGCTGGAAACACCATATATTTT.

The chain couples TRBV6-5 to TRBJ2-7; a weak D match, TRBD2 (7 bases). Looked up from germline, CDR1 is MNHEY and CDR2 is SVGAGI. This CDR3 contains 15 residues. Trimming pared 6 bases from V and 0 bases from J, leaving 15 bases between. This chain's CDR3 is CASRAGRGDSYEQYF. The CDR3 DNA is TGTGCCAGCAGGGCAGGGAGGGGGGACTCCTACGAGCAGTACTTC.

The rearrangement uses TRBV6-5 and TRBJ2-3, with a tentative D call TRBD2 (6 bases). Germline assignment: CDR1 MNHEY and CDR2 SVGAGI. The V and J ends lost 5 bases and 2 bases respectively, with 14 bases between them. The CDR3 is 15 residues long. The CDR3 coding sequence is TGTGCCAGCAGTCCGGAAGCGGGTTTCACAGATACGCAGTATTTT. It translates to CASSPEAGFTDTQYF.

V gene TRBV28 combines with J gene TRBJ2-7; 11 nucleotides line up with TRBD2. V dropped 6 bases and J dropped 4; count of bases not matched to a gene: 2. The CDR3 totals 13 residues. Per germline, CDR1 MDHEN and CDR2 SYDVKM. The CDR3: CASRTSGEYEQYF. For the CDR3, the DNA is TGTGCCAGCAGGACTAGCGGGGAATACGAGCAGTACTTC.

This clone is a singleton in its sample. The V and J genes are TRBV5-5 and TRBJ2-7, with D hard to call. The CDR3 sequence is 12 residues long. Per germline, CDR1 SGHKS and CDR2 YYEKEE (reference sequence). Trimming stripped 3 bases from V and 0 bases from J, with 4 bases between. The DNA of the CDR3 is TGTGCCAGCAGCTCGAGCTCCTACGAGCAGTACTTC. Translation: CASSSSSYEQYF. The whole variable domain, remainder taken from reference TRBV5-5 and TRBJ2-7, is DAGVTQSPTHLIKTRGQQVTLRCSPISGHKSVSWYQQVLGQGPQFIFQYYEKEERGRGNFPDRFSARQFPNYSSELNVNALLLGDSALYLCASSSSSYEQYFGPGTRLTVT.

The chain couples TRBV6-5 to TRBJ2-6; D unclear. The length of the CDR3 is 14 residues. Germline V gives CDR1 MNHEY, CDR2 SVGAGI. V was shortened by 7 bases and J by 0 bases, with 7 bases between the two germline ends. In DNA form, the CDR3 reads TGTGCCAGCACGGTCTACTCTGGGGCCAACGTCCTGACTTTC. Amino acids: CASTVYSGANVLTF.